The 27 T cell receptor beta chains presented below share a single source sample, sequenced in a study of cytomegalovirus exposure and HLA in healthy donors. PCR used 60 Vbeta primers and 13 Jbeta primers. The assay was immunoSEQ multiplex PCR, and TCRdb's table has in-frame clones only and misses some. The sample lists around 190,000 clones, roughly 77% occurring once. Sequencing was carried out using PBMCs. Receptors were obtained from a woman aged 50 to 60 in good health and CMV-seronegative.

Only a few counts were recorded for this clone. The chain employs TRBV15 and TRBJ1-4; D gene ambiguous. CDR1 is LNHNV and CDR2 is YYDKDF in the germline V gene (reference sequence). Trimming took off 3 bases at V and 3 bases at J, with 8 bases between the two ends. CDR3 length: 14 amino acids. The CDR3 is CATSSGGSNEKLFF. The CDR3 DNA follows: TGTGCCACCAGCAGCGGCGGGTCTAATGAAAAACTGTTTTTT. Filled out from reference TRBV15 and TRBJ1-4, the complete variable domain reads DAMVIQNPRYQVTQFGKPVTLSCSQTLNHNVMYWYQQKSSQAPKLLFHYYDKDFNNEADTPDNFQSRRPNTSFCFLDIRSPGLGDTAMYLCATSSGGSNEKLFFGSGTQLSVL.

The chain carries TRBV5-6 and TRBJ1-2; possibly TRBD1 for D (5 bases). The V and J ends lost 4 bases and 7 bases respectively, with 17 bases between them. CDR3 length equals 14 residues. Per the germline V gene, CDR1 is SGHDT and CDR2 is YYEEEE. CDR3 residues: CASSPRQRWGGYTF. The CDR3 region has the DNA TGTGCCAGCAGCCCCAGACAGCGTTGGGGTGGCTACACCTTC.

The chain employs TRBV7-3 and TRBJ2-2, with D perhaps TRBD1 (5 bases). Trimming left V 1 base short and J 5 bases short, with 11 bases between. Germline V lookup: CDR1 SGHTA, CDR2 FQGTGA. CDR3 length: 15 residues. CDR3 amino acids: CASSLNPGMTGELFF. CDR3 sequence (DNA): TGTGCCAGCAGCTTAAATCCAGGGATGACCGGGGAGCTGTTTTTT.

V gene TRBV10-3 combines with J gene TRBJ2-1; a weak D match, TRBD2 (7 bases). Deletions cut 4 bases from V and 10 bases from J, with 11 bases between. The CDR3 consists of 12 residues. Germline CDR1 reads ENHRY; CDR2 reads SYGVKD. In nucleotides, the CDR3 is TGTGCCATCAGTGCCCCGGGGGGCGAGCAGTTCTTC. It specifies CAISAPGGEQFF.

This chain joins TRBV7-5 and TRBJ1-2. TRBV7-5 is tagged as a pseudogene. The CDR3 is 14 amino acids. Here the CDR3 DNA reads TGTGCCAGAAGACCGCCGGGACTGAAATTTAGCTACACCTTC. It translates to CARRPPGLKFSYTF.

The chain couples TRBV6-1 to TRBJ1-3; D may be TRBD1 (6 bases). The germline V gene encodes CDR1 MNHNS and CDR2 SASEGT. Trimming removed 6 bases from V and 4 bases from J, with 10 bases in between. The length of the CDR3 is 13 residues. CDR3 region: CASRDSTGNTIYF. The CDR3 region has the DNA TGTGCCAGCAGGGACAGTACGGGAAACACCATATATTTT.

The chain is built from TRBV7-4 and TRBJ1-1, with 7 bases matching TRBD1. With 1 base clipped from V and 1 base from J, the junction kept 6 bases outside the gene matches. The CDR3 sequence is 16 residues long. Germline lookup yields CDR1 SGHVT and CDR2 SQSDAQ. The CDR3: CASSLETGQQNTEAFF. Written as DNA, the CDR3 is TGTGCCAGCAGCTTAGAAACGGGACAGCAGAACACTGAAGCTTTCTTT.

The V gene is TRBV2, the J gene TRBJ2-5; 8 bases line up with TRBD2. This CDR3 region has 17 residues. The J segment lost 1 base and the V segment lost 4 bases, leaving 11 bases of the junction unmatched. Germline CDR1 SNHLY, CDR2 FYNNEI. The CDR3: CASSGFAGGGTQETQYF. The CDR3 DNA reads TGTGCCAGCAGTGGGTTTGCCGGGGGGGGGACCCAAGAGACCCAGTACTTC.

This chain connects TRBV29-1 to TRBJ2-2, with TRBD2 matching over 7 bases. With 7 bases clipped from V and 0 bases from J, the junction kept 8 bases outside the gene matches. The V gene's germline CDR1 is SQVTM and CDR2 ANQGSEA. This CDR3 has 15 residues. CDR3 protein: CSGSLTSPNTGELFF. The CDR3 DNA sequence: TGCAGCGGGTCTCTGACTAGCCCGAACACCGGGGAGCTGTTTTTT.

The genes are TRBV7-3 and TRBJ2-2; TRBD2 is a possible D gene (7 bases). The germline V gene encodes CDR1 SGHTA and CDR2 FQGTGA. This CDR3 region has 16 residues. V was shortened by 5 bases and J by 4 bases, with 17 bases between the two germline ends. This CDR3 is CASSRKRGGPTGELFF. CDR3 bases: TGTGCCAGCAGCCGAAAAAGGGGGGGCCCCACCGGGGAGCTGTTTTTT. The full variable domain, in which reference TRBV7-3 and TRBJ2-2 provide the parts outside the CDR3, is GAGVSQTPSNKVTEKGKYVELRCDPISGHTALYWYRQSLGQGPEFLIYFQGTGAADDSGLPNDRFFAVRPEGSVSTLKIQRTERGDSAVYLCASSRKRGGPTGELFFGEGSRLTVL.

The chain recombines TRBV6-5 with TRBJ1-1; 7 bases map to TRBD1. Germline V gene data show CDR1 as MNHEY and CDR2 as SVGAGI. CDR3 length: 15 residues. V was clipped by 0 bases and J by 2 bases; unmatched bases: 3. CDR3 bases: TGTGCCAGCAGTTACTCGTACAGGGGAAACACTGAAGCTTTCTTT. It encodes CASSYSYRGNTEAFF.

The chain links TRBV19 to TRBJ2-4; 7 positions match TRBD2. Trimming removed 6 bases from V and 6 bases from J; junction bases left unmatched: 11. The germline gives CDR1 LNHDA, CDR2 SQIVND (reference sequence). CDR3 length: 15 amino acids. The CDR3 sequence is CASRGHGEGLNIQYF. CDR3 DNA: TGTGCCAGTAGAGGCCATGGGGAGGGCTTAAACATTCAGTACTTC.

V usage is TRBV19 and J usage is TRBJ2-2; D possibly corresponds to TRBD2 (8 bases). The CDR3 is 14 residues long. Trimming took 9 bases from V and 8 from J, leaving 19 bases between them. From germline, CDR1 is LNHDA and CDR2 SQIVND (reference sequence). The CDR3 is CASSGQRGIGELFF. CDR3 bases: TGTGCCAGCTCGGGACAGCGGGGGATAGGGGAGCTGTTTTTT.

Of note for this clone: The junction shows a germline mismatch at one end, possibly a read error. This chain connects TRBV27 to TRBJ1-3; D is possibly TRBD1 (5 bases). Germline CDR1 reads MNHEY; CDR2 reads SMNVEV (reference sequence). The CDR3 spans 16 residues. The CDR3 reads CASSLSIGVAGNTMYF. The CDR3 DNA reads TGTGCCAGCAGTTTATCGATAGGGGTCGCAGGAAACACCATGTATTTT.

J is TRBJ1-3 and V is TRBV19, with D tentatively TRBD1 (5 bases). CDR3 length: 16 residues. From germline, CDR1 is LNHDA and CDR2 SQIVND (reference sequence). Trimming removed 6 bases at V and 2 bases at J, with 17 bases between. CDR3 DNA: TGTGCCAGTAGACGGAACGACAGAAGTACTGGAAACACCATATATTTT. This translates into CASRRNDRSTGNTIYF. Filled out from reference TRBV19 and TRBJ1-3, the complete variable domain reads DGGITQSPKYLFRKEGQNVTLSCEQNLNHDAMYWYRQDPGQGLRLIYYSQIVNDFQKGDIAEGYSVSREKKESFPLTVTSAQKNPTAFYLCASRRNDRSTGNTIYFGEGSWLTVV.

This chain connects TRBV19 to TRBJ2-3; possible D gene TRBD1, 5 bases. The CDR3 covers 11 residues. Germline V gives CDR1 LNHDA, CDR2 SQIVND (reference sequence). Trimming stripped 6 bases from V and 7 bases from J, with 8 bases between. Written as DNA, the CDR3 is TGTGCCAGTAGATCAGGGTATACGCAGTATTTT. Translation: CASRSGYTQYF.

The chain links TRBV7-8 to TRBJ1-2; 10 nucleotides align to TRBD1. CDR1 is SGHVS, CDR2 FQNEAQ, per germline. V shed 1 base, J shed 6 bases, and the junction held 5 bases outside the gene matches. The length of the CDR3 is 15 residues. The chain's CDR3 is CASSLDRTGGNGYTF. CDR3 nucleotides: TGTGCCAGCAGCTTAGATCGGACAGGGGGAAATGGCTACACCTTC.

The chain employs TRBV13 and TRBJ2-3, with a possible D match to TRBD1 (5 bases). V lost 2 bases, J lost 5 bases, and 8 bases lay in between. Germline-derived CDR1 and CDR2 are PRHDT and FYEKMQ (reference sequence). The CDR3 is made up of 13 amino acids. The CDR3 nucleotides read TGTGCCAGCAGCTTAAAGGGGCGAGATACGCAGTATTTT. Translated: CASSLKGRDTQYF.

This clone turned up a few times. The chain links TRBV4-3 to TRBJ1-2; D gene unclear. CDR1 LGHNA and CDR2 YSLEER come from the germline V gene. This CDR3 has 17 residues. V shed 1 base and J shed 3 bases, with 18 bases lying between them. The CDR3 DNA is TGCGCCAGCAGCCAAGGCCTGGGTGTTGGGCCCGACTATGGCTACACCTTC. It specifies CASSQGLGVGPDYGYTF.

This clone was recorded once. The V and J genes are TRBV18 and TRBJ2-7; D is undetermined. The CDR3 loop spans 14 amino acids. V lost 0 bases and J 3 bases, leaving 9 bases between the germline ends. Per the germline V gene, CDR1 is KGHSH and CDR2 is LQKENI. This CDR3 reads CASSPPGNYYEQYF. CDR3 bases: TGTGCCAGCTCACCACCGGGTAACTACTACGAGCAGTACTTC.

The chain employs TRBV7-9 and TRBJ1-2, with 12 bases that match TRBD1. The junction had 9 bases not matched to a gene; V was cut back by 4 bases and J by 0 bases. CDR1 and CDR2 from the germline V gene are SEHNR and FQNEAQ (reference sequence). This CDR3 spans 18 amino acids. DNA for the CDR3: TGTGCCAGCAGCTCCCGGGGGGACAGGGGGCGGGCTAACTATGGCTACACCTTC. Its translation: CASSSRGDRGRANYGYTF.

The genes are TRBV28 and TRBJ1-2; no definite D call. The CDR3 consists of 13 residues. Germline-derived CDR1 and CDR2 are MDHEN and SYDVKM. Trimming removed 1 base from V and 4 bases from J, with 7 bases in between. The CDR3 DNA is TGTGCCAGCAGTTTATCCGGGATCTATGGCTACACCTTC. This sequence encodes CASSLSGIYGYTF.

In its sample, this clone was seen a few times. The rearrangement links TRBV5-1 to TRBJ2-1, with D hard to call. The V end was cut by 3 bases, the J end by 8 bases, with 6 bases between. The germline gives CDR1 SGHRS, CDR2 YFSETQ. The CDR3 sequence is 11 residues long. The CDR3 DNA sequence: TGCGCCAGCAGCTCCGTCGATGAGCAGTTCTTC. This gives the protein CASSSVDEQFF.

This clone was seen only once. The chain carries TRBV29-1 and TRBJ1-2; D not resolved. Germline assignment: CDR1 SQVTM and CDR2 ANQGSEA. The CDR3 runs 12 residues. Trimming pared 7 bases from V and 4 bases from J, leaving 13 bases between. The CDR3 protein is CSDGTTGYGYTF. In nucleotides, the CDR3 is TGCAGCGACGGCACAACGGGCTATGGCTACACCTTC. Looking up the rest from reference TRBV29-1 and TRBJ1-2 gives the full variable domain: SAVISQKPSRDICQRGTSLTIQCQVDSQVTMMFWYRQQPGQSLTLIATANQGSEATYESGFVIDKFPISRPNLTFSTLTVSNMSPEDSSIYLCSDGTTGYGYTFGSGTRLTVV.

This rearrangement joins TRBV5-1 to TRBJ1-6; possibly TRBD1 for D (5 bases). Germline CDR1 is SGHRS and CDR2 is YFSETQ. The CDR3 has 15 amino acids. Trimming cost V 0 bases and J 5 bases, with 9 bases left between them. CDR3 residues: CASSLAGRHNSPLHF. The CDR3 DNA sequence: TGCGCCAGCAGCTTGGCAGGGCGCCATAATTCACCCCTCCACTTT. Supplemented by reference TRBV5-1 and TRBJ1-6, the full variable domain reads KAGVTQTPRYLIKTRGQQVTLSCSPISGHRSVSWYQQTPGQGLQFLFEYFSETQRNKGNFPGRFSGRQFSNSRSEMNVSTLELGDSALYLCASSLAGRHNSPLHFGNGTRLTVT.

The chain combines TRBV19 with TRBJ2-4, with D possibly TRBD2 on 6 matching bases. Germline assignment: CDR1 LNHDA and CDR2 SQIVND (reference sequence). This CDR3 has 13 residues. V was clipped by 5 bases and J by 6 bases, with 11 bases between them. The CDR3 bases are TGTGCCAGTAGTCCCCGGGACTCAAACATTCAGTACTTC. It yields the protein CASSPRDSNIQYF. Combining the CDR3 with reference TRBV19 and TRBJ2-4 gives the whole variable domain DGGITQSPKYLFRKEGQNVTLSCEQNLNHDAMYWYRQDPGQGLRLIYYSQIVNDFQKGDIAEGYSVSREKKESFPLTVTSAQKNPTAFYLCASSPRDSNIQYFGAGTRLSVL.

As DNA, the CDR3 is TGTGCCACCAGGACATGGTGGCTGACTGAAGCTTTCTTT. Translating it yields CATRTWWLTEAFF. The chain combines TRBV28 with TRBJ1-1; D possibly corresponds to TRBD1 (5 bases). The CDR3 contains 13 residues. V was clipped by 10 bases and J by 5 bases, with 17 bases between them. The V gene's germline CDR1 is MDHEN and CDR2 SYDVKM.